The entry below gives a single T cell receptor beta chain sequence along with its context. What it recognizes is unknown. The protocol was immunoSEQ multiplex PCR, while the TCRdb copy is restricted to in-frame clones and leaves out a portion. The sample yields about 32,000 clones, about 85% seen once. The data originate from a study of T cells in narcolepsy. Study results and limitations: Autoreactive clone sequences were missing from some blood memory CD4+ repertoires. HCRT-specific and TRIB2-specific autoreactive clonotypes appeared among same-patient CSF and blood CD4+ clonotypes. Reportedly, autoreactive clonotypes were serially detected in patients' blood but not controls'.

Germline assignment: CDR1 SGHDT and CDR2 YYEEEE. V gave up 3 bases and J gave up 3 bases; unmatched junction bases: 12. The CDR3 is 17 amino acids. The rearrangement joins TRBV5-6 to TRBJ2-3; 8 nucleotides line up with TRBD1. The material sequenced was CD45RA- memory CD4+ T cells from PBMCs. The sequence derives from a human donor with narcolepsy. In nucleotides, the CDR3 is TGTGCCAGCAGCTGGGGGGTAGGGGACAGGACAACAGATACGCAGTATTTT. Residues: CASSWGVGDRTTDTQYF.